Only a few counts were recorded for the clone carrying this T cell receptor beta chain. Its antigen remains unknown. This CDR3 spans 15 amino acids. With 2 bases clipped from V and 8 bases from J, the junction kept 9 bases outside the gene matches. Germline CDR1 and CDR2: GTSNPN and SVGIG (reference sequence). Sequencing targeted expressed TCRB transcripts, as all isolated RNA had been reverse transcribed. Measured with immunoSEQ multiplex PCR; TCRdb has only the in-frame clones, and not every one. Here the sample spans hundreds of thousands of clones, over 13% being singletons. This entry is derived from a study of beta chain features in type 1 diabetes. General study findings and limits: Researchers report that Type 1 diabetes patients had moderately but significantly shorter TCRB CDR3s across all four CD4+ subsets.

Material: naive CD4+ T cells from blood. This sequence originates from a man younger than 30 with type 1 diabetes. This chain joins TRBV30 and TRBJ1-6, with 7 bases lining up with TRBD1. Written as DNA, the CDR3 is TGTGCCTGGAGTAGGTCCGGGACAGCCTATTCACCCCTCCACTTT. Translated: CAWSRSGTAYSPLHF.